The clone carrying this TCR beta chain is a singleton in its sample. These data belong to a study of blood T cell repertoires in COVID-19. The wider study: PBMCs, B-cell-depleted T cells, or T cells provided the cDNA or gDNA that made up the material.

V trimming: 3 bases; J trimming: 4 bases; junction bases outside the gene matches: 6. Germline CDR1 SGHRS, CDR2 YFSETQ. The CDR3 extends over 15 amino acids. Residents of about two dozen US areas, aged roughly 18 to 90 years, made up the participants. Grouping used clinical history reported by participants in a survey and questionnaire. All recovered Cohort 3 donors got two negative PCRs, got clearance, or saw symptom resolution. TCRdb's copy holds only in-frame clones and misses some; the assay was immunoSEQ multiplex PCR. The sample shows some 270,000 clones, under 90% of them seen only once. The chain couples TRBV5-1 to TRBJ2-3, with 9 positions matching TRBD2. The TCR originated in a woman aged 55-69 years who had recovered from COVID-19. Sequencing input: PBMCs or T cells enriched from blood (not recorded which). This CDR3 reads CASSSLSGGADTQYF. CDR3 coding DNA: TGCGCCAGCAGCTCCCTTAGCGGGGGCGCAGATACGCAGTATTTT.